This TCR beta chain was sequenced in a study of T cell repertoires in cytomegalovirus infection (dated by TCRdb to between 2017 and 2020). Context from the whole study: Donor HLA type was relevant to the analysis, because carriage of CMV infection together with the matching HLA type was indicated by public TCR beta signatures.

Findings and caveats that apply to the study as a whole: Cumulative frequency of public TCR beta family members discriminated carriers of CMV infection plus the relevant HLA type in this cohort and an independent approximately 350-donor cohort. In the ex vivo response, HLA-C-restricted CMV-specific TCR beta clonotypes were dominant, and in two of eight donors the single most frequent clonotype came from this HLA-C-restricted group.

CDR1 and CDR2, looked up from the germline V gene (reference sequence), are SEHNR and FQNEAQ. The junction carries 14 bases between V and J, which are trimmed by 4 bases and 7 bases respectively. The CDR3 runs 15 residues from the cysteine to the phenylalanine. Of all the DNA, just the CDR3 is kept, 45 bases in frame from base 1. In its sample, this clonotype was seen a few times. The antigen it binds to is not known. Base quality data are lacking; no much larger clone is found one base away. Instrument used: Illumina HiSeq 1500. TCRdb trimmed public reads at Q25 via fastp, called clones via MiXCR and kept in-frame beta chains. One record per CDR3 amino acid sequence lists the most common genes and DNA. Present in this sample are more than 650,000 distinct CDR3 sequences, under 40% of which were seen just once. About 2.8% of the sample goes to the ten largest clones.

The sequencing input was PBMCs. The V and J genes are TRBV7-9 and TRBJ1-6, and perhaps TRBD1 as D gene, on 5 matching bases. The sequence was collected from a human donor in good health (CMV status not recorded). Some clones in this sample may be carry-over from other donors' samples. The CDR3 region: CASSSVGTANSPLHF. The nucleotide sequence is TGTGCCAGCAGCTCCGTCGGGACGGCCAATTCACCCCTCCACTTT. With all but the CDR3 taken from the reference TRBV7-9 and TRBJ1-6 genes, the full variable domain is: DTGVSQNPRHKITKRGQNVTFRCDPISEHNRLYWYRQTLGQGPEFLTYFQNEAQLEKSRLLSDRFSAERPKGSFSTLEIQRTEQGDSAMYLCASSSVGTANSPLHFGNGTRLTVT.